The clone carrying this T cell receptor beta chain was observed a few times. Investigators profiled TCR beta VDJ and CDR3 from genomic DNA template. TCRdb reprocessed the reads with MiXCR, giving one entry per CDR3 protein. The sample has around 200,000 distinct CDR3 sequences, over 55% seen once. The record originates from a study of CD8+CD57+ T cells in acquired aplastic anemia. On the study more broadly: DNA per sorted CD4+ or CD8+ sample ranged roughly 0.19 to 30 ug, averaging approximately 3.3 ug.

Trimming removed 3 bases at V and 4 bases at J, with 10 bases between. This CDR3 comprises 13 residues. The chain employs TRBV12-3 or TRBV12-4 and TRBJ2-7; D not certain. Sequencing was performed on sorted CD4+, CD8+, or CD8+CD57+ T cells (not recorded which) from PBMCs. The clonotype originates from a human donor in good health. CDR3 residues: CASSFPASYEQYF. As DNA, the CDR3 is TGTGCCAGCAGTTTCCCCGCTAGTTACGAGCAGTACTTC.